The clone carrying this T cell receptor (beta chain) is large by share. Its target is not known. This CDR3 region has 12 residues. V lost 3 bases and J 7 bases, leaving 9 bases between the germline ends. CDR1 KGHSH and CDR2 LQKENI come from the germline V gene. This entry is derived from a study of cytotoxic CD8 clonotypes in ibrutinib-treated CLL. Findings and limits, study-wide: Baseline values of clonality outstripped age-matched healthy donors and followed circulating CD8+ T-cell counts. Clonality showed a rise at ibrutinib response that reversed toward baseline at progression.

Sequencing was performed with immunoSEQ multiplex PCR; in TCRdb, only in-frame clones are kept and a portion is missing. This table has under 40,000 clones, about 50% appearing once. This specimen was PBMCs, taken before ibrutinib treatment. This sequence originates from a human donor with chronic lymphocytic leukemia. The chain recombines TRBV18 with TRBJ1-2, with TRBD1 as a possible D gene (5 bases). The CDR3 DNA follows: TGTGCCAGCTCACCTAACGGGGGTGGCTACACCTTC. As protein: CASSPNGGGYTF.